Here is one T cell receptor beta chain with its context. Its antigen remains unidentified. Nothing much larger sits one base from this clone, and base qualities are not available. This sample stems from a study of chemoradiotherapy in HPV16-positive cancers (dated by TCRdb to 2022 to 2024). About the investigation overall: Functional T-cell assays on cells from a couple of HPV16-positive patients defined candidate HPV-specific T-cell clones and common TCR motifs. The study set out to ask whether T-cell immunity against the HPV oncoproteins E6 and E7 changes over the course of chemoradiotherapy and whether that immunity affects survival. Next, the candidate HPV-specific TCRs and motifs were followed in TCR repertoires from more than 70 patients with HPV-related cancers.

Because repertoires were sampled repeatedly during chemoradiotherapy, clonal expansion in the tumor microenvironment could be followed. Study-wide findings and limitations: Among HPV16-positive patients, expansion of HPV-responsive T cells during chemoradiotherapy was associated with better recurrence-free survival. Expansion of candidate HPV-specific clones and E7-related TCR motifs was observed in the tumor microenvironment during treatment, whereas no such expansion was observed for non-HPV-specific T cells. The functional definition of HPV-specific T cells came from only two HPV16-positive patients, and the survival association was reported for HPV16-positive patients.

The CDR3 sequence holds 16 residues, the cysteine and phenylalanine included. Only the CDR3 part of the read is kept: 48 bases, read in frame from the first base. CDR1 LGHNA and CDR2 YSLEER are derived from the germline V gene. V lost 1 base and J lost 13 bases, and the count of bases not matched to a germline gene is 13. The method behind the library was the immunoSEQ multiplex PCR assay. Sourced from immuneACCESS, this table was stored by TCRdb with only in-frame sequences that have V and J called. A share of the clones is absent; for the studies checked, an unresolved V gene accounts for under half, and the remainder has no known explanation. Here the sample has 20,000 to 30,000 clones; roughly 94% occur a single time. The ten largest account for approximately 3% of the sample.

This material was obtained from a patient who underwent chemoradiotherapy. The chain is encoded by TRBV4-3 joined to TRBJ1-6; 7 bases in the junction line up with TRBD1. The receptor was derived from a human donor with HPV-associated anogenital cancer. The DNA reads TGCGCCAGCAGCCAAGCCCGAACAGGGGCGGTATCGCCCCTCCACTTT. It encodes CASSQARTGAVSPLHF.